This entry lists 14 T cell receptor beta chains sequenced from one sample in a study of T cells in localized non-small cell lung cancer. Repertoires were generated with immunoSEQ multiplex PCR, while TCRdb's copy carries only in-frame clones and drops some. The table has about 36,000 clones, roughly 87% seen once. The specimen comprised peripheral blood, sampled before any cancer treatment. Receptors were obtained from a woman aged 35 to 75 with stage I lung adenocarcinoma.

The CDR3 reads CASSLGAAGASYEQYF. CDR3 in DNA: TGTGCCAGCAGCTTAGGCGCGGCGGGGGCCTCCTACGAGCAGTACTTC. The V call is TRBV11-2, the J call TRBJ2-7; a weak D match, TRBD2 (7 bases). The CDR3 is made up of 16 amino acids. V lost 1 base and J 0 bases, leaving 13 bases between the germline ends. CDR1 is SGHAT, CDR2 FQNNGV, per germline.

The rearrangement joins TRBV2 to TRBJ1-4; D is uncertain. V lost 8 bases to trimming and J lost 0 bases, with 10 bases between them. The CDR3 covers 14 residues. The germline V gene encodes CDR1 SNHLY and CDR2 FYNNEI. CDR3 sequence: CASLDFSTNEKLFF. Here the CDR3 DNA reads TGTGCCAGCTTGGACTTTTCAACTAATGAAAAACTGTTTTTT. Looking up the rest from reference TRBV2 and TRBJ1-4 gives the full variable domain: EPEVTQTPSHQVTQMGQEVILRCVPISNHLYFYWYRQILGQKVEFLVSFYNNEISEKSEIFDDQFSVERPDGSNFTLKIRSTKLEDSAMYFCASLDFSTNEKLFFGSGTQLSVL.

The rearrangement links TRBV2 to TRBJ1-4; 9 bases map to TRBD1. CDR3 length: 18 amino acids. V was clipped by 3 bases and J by 5 bases; unmatched bases: 13. Germline V gene sequence: CDR1 SNHLY, CDR2 FYNNEI. The CDR3: CASSDFGTGIGFNEKLFF. The CDR3 DNA is TGTGCCAGCAGTGACTTTGGGACAGGGATAGGTTTCAATGAAAAACTGTTTTTT. Looking up the rest from reference TRBV2 and TRBJ1-4 gives the full variable domain: EPEVTQTPSHQVTQMGQEVILRCVPISNHLYFYWYRQILGQKVEFLVSFYNNEISEKSEIFDDQFSVERPDGSNFTLKIRSTKLEDSAMYFCASSDFGTGIGFNEKLFFGSGTQLSVL.

J is TRBJ1-2 and V is TRBV12-5; TRBD1 aligns across 8 bases. The CDR3 runs 14 residues. CDR1 is LGHNT and CDR2 is FRNRAP in the germline V gene. The V segment lost 7 bases and the J segment 5 bases; nucleotides outside the gene matches: 9. The CDR3 is CASAPGQGDYGYTF. The CDR3, as DNA: TGTGCTAGTGCCCCAGGACAGGGAGATTATGGCTACACCTTC. The whole variable domain, filled in from reference TRBV12-5 and TRBJ1-2, reads DARVTQTPRHKVTEMGQEVTMRCQPILGHNTVFWYRQTMMQGLELLAYFRNRAPLDDSGMPKDRFSAEMPDATLATLKIQPSEPRDSAVYFCASAPGQGDYGYTFGSGTRLTVV.

This chain links TRBV28 with TRBJ1-5; TRBD1 agrees at 8 bases. Per the germline V gene, CDR1 is MDHEN and CDR2 is SYDVKM. The V segment lost 3 bases and the J segment 2 bases; nucleotides outside the gene matches: 18. This CDR3 is 20 amino acids long. The CDR3 coding sequence is TGTGCCAGCAGTTTGGTGAGCAGGGGGCGTCACTCGGTGGGCAATCAGCCCCAGCATTTT. The encoded protein is CASSLVSRGRHSVGNQPQHF.

The CDR3 spells CASSWRGGTATNEKLFF. CDR3 DNA sequence: TGCGCCAGCAGCTGGCGGGGGGGGACCGCAACTAATGAAAAACTGTTTTTT. This sequence joins TRBV5-1 and TRBJ1-4; D is possibly TRBD1 (5 bases). This CDR3 is built from 17 residues. Germline CDR1 is SGHRS and CDR2 is YFSETQ. V lost 3 bases and J lost 0, with 15 bases in between. Complete variable domain (other parts from reference TRBV5-1 and TRBJ1-4): KAGVTQTPRYLIKTRGQQVTLSCSPISGHRSVSWYQQTPGQGLQFLFEYFSETQRNKGNFPGRFSGRQFSNSRSEMNVSTLELGDSALYLCASSWRGGTATNEKLFFGSGTQLSVL.

The genes are TRBV6-1 and TRBJ2-7, with a tentative D call TRBD1 (5 bases). V gave up 1 base and J gave up 0 bases, with 10 bases separating them. CDR3 length: 15 amino acids. Per the germline V gene, CDR1 is MNHNS and CDR2 is SASEGT. CDR3 in amino acids: CASSEEFQGSYEQYF. The CDR3 DNA reads TGTGCCAGCAGTGAAGAGTTCCAGGGCTCCTACGAGCAGTACTTC.

The V call is TRBV19, the J call TRBJ1-4, with 7 bases matching TRBD1. CDR3 size: 16 residues. The J segment lost 2 bases and the V segment lost 5 bases, leaving 8 bases of the junction unmatched. Per the germline V gene, CDR1 is LNHDA and CDR2 is SQIVND (reference sequence). In DNA, the CDR3 is TGTGCCAGTAGTGCCCCAAACAGGGGTACTAATGAAAAACTGTTTTTT. Residues: CASSAPNRGTNEKLFF.

The chain carries TRBV7-2 and TRBJ2-7; TRBD2 matches 13 bases. CDR3 length equals 13 residues. Losses at the gene ends were 4 bases for V and 8 bases for J; bases not matched to a gene: 2. The germline gives CDR1 SGHTA, CDR2 FQGNSA. The CDR3 reads CASSSGTSGKQYF. The CDR3 DNA reads TGTGCCAGCAGCTCCGGGACTAGCGGGAAGCAGTACTTC. Complete variable domain (other parts from reference TRBV7-2 and TRBJ2-7): GAGVSQSPSNKVTEKGKDVELRCDPISGHTALYWYRQSLGQGLEFLIYFQGNSAPDKSGLPSDRFSAERTGGSVSTLTIQRTQQEDSAVYLCASSSGTSGKQYFGPGTRLTVT.

The chain links TRBV6-4 to TRBJ2-3; D is ambiguous. From germline, CDR1 is MRHNA and CDR2 SNTAGT. Trimming shortened V by 6 bases and J by 2 bases, and 21 bases separated the two germline ends. The CDR3 extends over 17 amino acids. The CDR3 protein is CASRHAGADFFTDTQYF. The DNA of the CDR3 is TGTGCCAGCAGGCACGCAGGCGCAGACTTCTTCACAGATACGCAGTATTTT.

This chain uses TRBV2 with TRBJ2-7; D is undetermined. V lost 0 bases to trimming and J lost 3 bases, with 15 bases between them. This CDR3 has 16 residues. Germline V CDR1 and CDR2: SNHLY, FYNNEI. Here the CDR3 DNA reads TGTGCCAGCAGTGAAGCGCGGCGGAGCACGATCTACGAGCAGTACTTC. The encoded protein is CASSEARRSTIYEQYF.

V is TRBV18 and J is TRBJ1-6, with D unclear. CDR3 length equals 14 residues. Germline-derived CDR1 and CDR2 are KGHSH and LQKENI. The germline V and J ends were trimmed by 3 bases and 7 bases, with 10 bases remaining between them. CDR3 sequence (DNA): TGTGCCAGCTCACCGGCCAGAGGCAATTCACCCCTCCACTTT. It translates to CASSPARGNSPLHF.

The chain is built from TRBV4-1 and TRBJ2-7; 7 bases align to TRBD1. Germline assignment: CDR1 MGHRA and CDR2 YSYEKL. V lost 0 bases, J lost 6 bases, and 8 bases stayed unmatched. The CDR3 consists of 15 residues. The CDR3 nucleotides read TGCGCCAGCAGCCAAGATACAGGGGATGAGAGCGAGCAGTACTTC. This gives the protein CASSQDTGDESEQYF.

V and J are TRBV6-5 and TRBJ1-2, with TRBD1 matching 9 bases. V lost 5 bases and J lost 8; bases outside the gene matches: 9. Germline assignment: CDR1 MNHEY and CDR2 SVGAGI. The CDR3 covers 14 residues. CDR3: CASSKGQGVEGYTF. CDR3 coding DNA: TGTGCCAGCAGTAAGGGACAGGGCGTAGAAGGCTACACCTTC.